The 10 T cell receptor beta chains below come from one sample, sequenced in a study of blood T cells in healthy people across ages. Using a J-beta primer mix together with a sample-barcoded 5' primer, a second PCR was run for about 6 to 11 cycles. MiXCR, run by TCRdb on the 5' RACE reads, gives a single entry per CDR3 protein. The sample shows 350,000 to 450,000 distinct CDR3 sequences, 50% to 60% of them seen only once. The specimen sequenced was blood. The receptors shown here come from a man aged 55 to 70 in good health.

This clonotype was recorded many times. The chain links TRBV28 to TRBJ1-2; 9 bases align to TRBD1. Germline V gene lookup returns CDR1 MDHEN and CDR2 SYDVKM. The CDR3 consists of 18 residues. Trimming at V came to 4 bases and at J to 0 bases, leaving 12 bases not matched to a gene. CDR3 nucleotide sequence: TGTGCCAGCAGTTCACGTACAGGGGGCCGTGCGGCTAACTATGGCTACACCTTC. As protein: CASSSRTGGRAANYGYTF.

The chain recombines TRBV29-1 with TRBJ1-5; TRBD1 matches at 8 bases. Trimming removed 4 bases from V and 6 bases from J; junction bases left unmatched: 5. This CDR3 comprises 13 residues. Germline assignment: CDR1 SQVTM and CDR2 ANQGSEA. CDR3 loop: CSVAQGAVQPQHF. The CDR3 bases are TGCAGCGTTGCCCAGGGGGCAGTTCAGCCCCAGCATTTT.

The rearrangement joins TRBV20-1 to TRBJ1-1; D is possibly TRBD1 (5 bases). The CDR3 covers 11 residues. The ends were cut back, 5 bases at V and 8 bases at J, with 12 bases in the middle. Per the germline V gene, CDR1 is DFQATT and CDR2 is SNEGSKA (reference sequence). The CDR3 loop reads CSASRRDEAFF. CDR3 DNA: TGCAGTGCTTCCAGACGGGACGAAGCTTTCTTT.

The chain couples TRBV9 to TRBJ1-1, with D hard to call. Trimming took off 4 bases at V and 1 base at J, with 23 bases between the two ends. The CDR3 is made up of 18 amino acids. Germline CDR1 and CDR2: SGDLS and YYNGEE. The chain's CDR3 is CASSLRPVGTAWNTEAFF. In DNA, the CDR3 is TGTGCCAGCAGCTTACGACCGGTAGGTACGGCTTGGAACACTGAAGCTTTCTTT.

There are a few counts of this clonotype. The rearrangement joins TRBV28 to TRBJ2-3, with 13 bases fitting TRBD2. Germline V gene sequence: CDR1 MDHEN, CDR2 SYDVKM. The CDR3 length is 15 residues. J gave up 8 bases and V 5 bases, and 7 bases lay outside the gene matches. The CDR3 DNA is TGTGCCAGCAGTGAACTAGCGGGAGGGCAGGGTACGCAGTATTTT. This gives the protein CASSELAGGQGTQYF.

For this clonotype: Germline and junction disagree at one end, which may indicate a read error. The chain recombines TRBV20-1 with TRBJ1-6; D unclear. Per the germline V gene, CDR1 is DFQATT and CDR2 is SNEGSKA (reference sequence). CDR3 length: 14 residues. CDR3 coding DNA: TGCAGTGCTAGTCCACGGGTCGATAATTCACCCCTCAACTTT. Translation gives CSASPRVDNSPLNF.

V gene TRBV29-1 combines with J gene TRBJ2-1, with D tentatively TRBD2 (5 bases). The CDR3 sequence is 15 residues long. V was trimmed by 3 bases and J by 0 bases, leaving 12 bases between them. Germline V gene sequence: CDR1 SQVTM, CDR2 ANQGSEA. CDR3 residues: CSVERRVSSYNEQFF. DNA of the CDR3: TGCAGCGTTGAGAGGCGGGTGAGCTCCTACAATGAGCAGTTCTTC.

The chain uses TRBV7-8 and TRBJ2-6; 9 bases fit TRBD2. CDR1 SGHVS and CDR2 FQNEAQ come from the germline V gene. This CDR3 region has 19 residues. Trimming took 1 base from V and 0 from J; bases not matched to a gene: 7. CDR3 protein: CASSLGTSATVSGANVLTF. In nucleotides, the CDR3 is TGTGCCAGCAGCTTAGGGACTAGCGCAACTGTCTCTGGGGCCAACGTCCTGACTTTC.

The gene calls are TRBV20-1 and TRBJ1-1; D possibly corresponds to TRBD1 (6 bases). CDR1 DFQATT and CDR2 SNEGSKA come from the germline V gene (reference sequence). The CDR3 loop spans 12 amino acids. The CDR3 is CRPTGSRTEAFF. Here the CDR3 DNA reads TGCAGACCCACAGGGTCTCGGACTGAAGCTTTCTTT.

This sequence joins TRBV6-5 and TRBJ2-4; D perhaps matches TRBD2 (6 bases). CDR1 is MNHEY, CDR2 SVGAGI, per germline. The V end lost 11 bases, the J end lost 2 bases, and 16 bases lay between the germline ends. This CDR3 has 14 amino acids. The chain's CDR3 is CAGRIGGSKNIQYF. The CDR3 bases are TGTGCCGGCCGGATTGGAGGGTCCAAAAACATTCAGTACTTC.